The 21 T cell receptor beta chains below come from one sample, sequenced in a study of cytomegalovirus exposure and HLA in healthy donors. Produced via immunoSEQ multiplex PCR; TCRdb's table is partial and in-frame only. The table shows 150,000 to 200,000 clones, with just under 85% occurring only once. Sequencing used PBMCs. These receptors were collected from a man aged 30 to 45 in good health and CMV-seropositive.

CDR3: CASSLAGVRGPYEQYF. Written as DNA, the CDR3 is TGTGCCAGCAGCTTAGCAGGTGTGCGGGGTCCCTACGAGCAGTACTTC. The chain joins TRBV7-2 to TRBJ2-7, with TRBD2 as a possible D gene (6 bases). V lost 0 bases, J lost 2 bases, and 14 bases lay in between. The CDR3 is 16 amino acids. CDR1 and CDR2 from the germline V gene are SGHTA and FQGNSA.

The gene calls are TRBV7-9 and TRBJ1-5; maybe TRBD1 (5 bases). The CDR3 loop spans 15 amino acids. The germline gives CDR1 SEHNR, CDR2 FQNEAQ (reference sequence). Trimming pared 5 bases from V and 2 bases from J, leaving 13 bases between. CDR3 loop: CASSGGERGNQPQHF. CDR3 bases: TGTGCCAGCAGCGGAGGGGAGAGGGGCAATCAGCCCCAGCATTTT.

The chain carries TRBV5-3 and TRBJ2-1; D might be TRBD1 (5 bases). TRBV5-3 is annotated as an ORF whose role is uncertain. V was shortened by 4 bases and J by 0 bases, with 20 bases between the two germline ends. The CDR3 covers 18 residues. CDR3 bases: TGTGCCAGAAGCAAACGGGCAGGGATTCTTAGCTCCTACAATGAGCAGTTCTTC. Its translation: CARSKRAGILSSYNEQFF.

The chain uses TRBV7-2 and TRBJ2-2, with TRBD1 matching over 9 bases. The CDR3 covers 14 residues. The V segment lost 5 bases and the J segment 6 bases; nucleotides outside the gene matches: 4. The germline V gene encodes CDR1 SGHTA and CDR2 FQGNSA. CDR3 DNA sequence: TGTGCCAGCAGCCGCGACAGGGGGGCCGGGGAGCTGTTTTTT. Translated: CASSRDRGAGELFF.

This clone has a handful of counts. This chain links TRBV30 with TRBJ1-1; D not resolved. The CDR3 consists of 13 residues. V lost 1 base and J 4 bases, leaving 10 bases between the germline ends. Germline lookup yields CDR1 GTSNPN and CDR2 SVGIG (reference sequence). In nucleotides, the CDR3 is TGTGCCTGGAGTGAGCAGGATGGCACTGAAGCTTTCTTT. It specifies CAWSEQDGTEAFF.

V usage is TRBV6-5 and J usage is TRBJ1-1; D possibly corresponds to TRBD1 (5 bases). Germline V gene data show CDR1 as MNHEY and CDR2 as SVGAGI. CDR3 length: 13 residues. Trimming stripped 5 bases from V and 1 base from J, with 8 bases between. The CDR3 loop is CASSRQPNTEAFF. The CDR3 coding sequence is TGTGCCAGCAGTAGACAGCCGAACACTGAAGCTTTCTTT.

The J gene is TRBJ2-5, the V gene TRBV25-1; perhaps TRBD2 as D (7 bases). CDR1 and CDR2 from the germline V gene are MGHDK and SYGVNS. V was shortened by 7 bases and J by 4 bases, with 16 bases between the two germline ends. The CDR3 is 14 residues long. Here the CDR3 DNA reads TGTGCCAGCACCGTGGGAGGGGGGAGAGAGACCCAGTACTTC. Translation: CASTVGGGRETQYF. The entire variable domain, with the rest obtained from reference TRBV25-1 and TRBJ2-5, is as follows: EADIYQTPRYLVIGTGKKITLECSQTMGHDKMYWYQQDPGMELHLIHYSYGVNSTEKGDLSSESTVSRIRTEHFPLTLESARPSHTSQYLCASTVGGGRETQYFGPGTRLLVL.

This chain links TRBV6-5 with TRBJ1-6; no reliable D call. V was trimmed by 8 bases and J by 9 bases, leaving 20 bases between them. The CDR3 is 15 residues long. Germline CDR1 and CDR2: MNHEY and SVGAGI. CDR3 amino acids: CASRNSGGRSSPLHF. Written as DNA, the CDR3 is TGTGCCAGCCGCAACTCGGGAGGGAGGAGTTCACCCCTCCACTTT.

This clone was recorded only once. This chain connects TRBV5-4 to TRBJ1-2, with D unclear. The CDR3 runs to 14 residues. Deletions cut 0 bases from V and 2 bases from J, with 8 bases between. From germline, CDR1 is SGHNT and CDR2 YYREEE (reference sequence). The CDR3, as DNA: TGTGCCAGCAGCTTGGTTGATCAGAACTATGGCTACACCTTC. Protein product: CASSLVDQNYGYTF.

The chain links TRBV18 to TRBJ1-6, with 9 bases that match TRBD1. CDR1 and CDR2 from the germline V gene are KGHSH and LQKENI. This CDR3 comprises 16 residues. Germline trimming cut 5 bases from V and 7 bases from J; bases unmatched to any gene: 9. Written as DNA, the CDR3 is TGTGCCAGCTCATTCAGACAGGGGGGACGGAATTCACCCCTCCACTTT. Its translation is CASSFRQGGRNSPLHF. Looking up the rest from reference TRBV18 and TRBJ1-6 gives the full variable domain: NAGVMQNPRHLVRRRGQEARLRCSPMKGHSHVYWYRQLPEEGLKFMVYLQKENIIDESGMPKERFSAEFPKEGPSILRIQQVVRGDSAAYFCASSFRQGGRNSPLHFGNGTRLTVT.

The genes are TRBV10-3 and TRBJ1-4; D possibly corresponds to TRBD1 (5 bases). The CDR3 loop spans 14 amino acids. Trimming shortened V by 7 bases and J by 3 bases, and 12 bases separated the two germline ends. Germline V CDR1 and CDR2: ENHRY, SYGVKD. The CDR3 sequence is CAIKGSVANEKLFF. CDR3 nucleotides: TGTGCCATCAAGGGGTCGGTTGCTAATGAAAAACTGTTTTTT.

Concerning this clone itself: A read error may account for a junction end that differs from germline. This chain uses TRBV7-7 with TRBJ1-2, with no clear D. The CDR3 is made up of 13 amino acids. Germline lookup yields CDR1 SSHAT and CDR2 FNYEAQ (reference sequence). CDR3 coding DNA: TGTGCTAGCAGCCCCGTCGCGGAGGCTGGCTACACCTTC. This translates into CASSPVAEAGYTF.

The V and J genes are TRBV11-2 and TRBJ2-7, with TRBD2 as a possible D gene (7 bases). Trimming removed 5 bases at V and 1 base at J, with 15 bases between. The germline gives CDR1 SGHAT, CDR2 FQNNGV. The CDR3 runs to 15 residues. As DNA, the CDR3 is TGTGCCAGCAGCGGGATTCGGGGGGCGTCCTACGAGCAGTACTTC. Its translation is CASSGIRGASYEQYF.

V and J are TRBV5-1 and TRBJ1-4; D unclear. The germline V gene encodes CDR1 SGHRS and CDR2 YFSETQ. V dropped 4 bases and J dropped 3 bases, with 10 bases sitting between them. The CDR3 is 14 residues long. The CDR3 is CASSASNSNEKLFF. CDR3 DNA sequence: TGCGCCAGCAGCGCGTCCAATTCTAATGAAAAACTGTTTTTT.

V and J are TRBV9 and TRBJ2-7; D is perhaps TRBD1 (5 bases). The germline gives CDR1 SGDLS, CDR2 YYNGEE. The CDR3 totals 13 residues. Deletions cut 6 bases from V and 2 bases from J, with 12 bases between. The DNA of the CDR3 is TGTGCCAGCAAGACAGCCTTTACCTACGAGCAGTACTTC. It is translated as CASKTAFTYEQYF.

The chain joins TRBV30 to TRBJ1-6; D gene unclear. Per the germline V gene, CDR1 is GTSNPN and CDR2 is SVGIG (reference sequence). This CDR3 is built from 12 residues. The V and J ends lost 4 bases and 4 bases respectively, with 5 bases between them. The CDR3 is CAWTVYNSPLHF. In DNA, the CDR3 is TGTGCCTGGACGGTTTATAATTCACCCCTCCACTTT. Drawing the rest from reference TRBV30 and TRBJ1-6, the complete variable domain is SQTIHQWPATLVQPVGSPLSLECTVEGTSNPNLYWYRQAAGRGLQLLFYSVGIGQISSEVPQNLSASRPQDRQFILSSKKLLLSDSGFYLCAWTVYNSPLHFGNGTRLTVT.

CDR3 region: CASSYSIGEGSYEQYF. The CDR3, as DNA: TGTGCCAGCAGTTACTCGATTGGGGAGGGGTCCTACGAGCAGTACTTC. This chain uses TRBV6-5 with TRBJ2-7, with 7 nucleotides matching TRBD2. Germline loops: CDR1 MNHEY, CDR2 SVGAGI. The CDR3 is 16 amino acids. Trimming cost V 0 bases and J 1 base; bases outside gene matches: 6.

This chain uses TRBV11-2 with TRBJ2-7, with TRBD1 identical over 7 bases. Germline CDR1 is SGHAT and CDR2 is FQNNGV. Trimming took 0 bases from V and 7 from J; bases not matched to a gene: 3. CDR3 length equals 13 residues. The CDR3 protein is CASSLDRGNEQYF. The DNA for the CDR3 is TGTGCCAGCAGCTTAGACAGGGGGAATGAGCAGTACTTC.

This clone was counted once. The genes are TRBV4-3 and TRBJ2-6; the match to TRBD1 covers 8 bases. CDR1 and CDR2 from the germline V gene are LGHNA and YSLEER. The CDR3 extends over 18 amino acids. Unmatched junction bases numbered 14, after V lost 8 bases and J lost 2 bases. CDR3 DNA sequence: TGCGCCAGCCGACCCTCCGCCTTGACAGGGGCTGGGGCCAACGTCCTGACTTTC. Translation: CASRPSALTGAGANVLTF.

J is TRBJ2-3 and V is TRBV6-4, with TRBD2 matching over 16 bases. V was pared by 2 bases and J by 2 bases, with 1 base of the junction left unmatched. Germline V gene data show CDR1 as MRHNA and CDR2 as SNTAGT. CDR3 length: 17 amino acids. CDR3 nucleotide sequence: TGTGCCAGCAGTGACGGGACTAGCGGGGGGGCCACAGATACGCAGTATTTT. Amino acid sequence: CASSDGTSGGATDTQYF.

V and J are TRBV21-1 and TRBJ2-1; the table's D call, TRBD2, was not checked against the DNA. TRBV21-1 is described as a pseudogene. The CDR3 length is 11 residues. This CDR3 is CASAEGDEQFF. In DNA form, the CDR3 reads TGTGCCAGCGCAGAGGGCGATGAGCAGTTCTTC.